This T cell receptor beta chain emerged from a study of patients and donors after allogeneic stem cell transplantation. TCRdb processed the RT-PCR reads anew with MiXCR; each CDR3 protein has one entry. Counted here are 800,000 to 1,000,000 distinct CDR3 sequences, around 17% occurring once; the ten biggest clones make up around 6%. The sequence came from a human donor who was either an allogeneic HSCT recipient or a stem cell or donor lymphocyte infusion donor (not recorded which). It is not recorded whose cells these are; they may come from a transplant donor. The specimen sequenced was blood, either unsorted or a sorted T cell fraction (not recorded which).

The CDR3 sequence is CSARVKGPPAFF. Written as DNA, the CDR3 is TGCAGTGCTAGAGTAAAGGGGCCCCCGGCTTTCTTT. The chain has TRBV20-1 and TRBJ1-1, with D possibly matching TRBD1 (5 bases). With 1 base removed from V and 11 bases from J, the gap between germline ends came to 14 bases. This CDR3 has 12 amino acids. Germline-derived CDR1 and CDR2 are DFQATT and SNEGSKA (reference sequence).